The TCR beta chain under discussion was sequenced for a study of long-term antiretroviral therapy in people with HIV. Study-level results: HIV repertoires spanned narrower CDR3 length ranges than controls.

They ran version v3.0 of the immunoSEQ assay at survey level. Only in-frame clones appear in the TCRdb table, and some are missing; sequencing was by immunoSEQ multiplex PCR. The sample has 15,000 to 20,000 clones; about 88% are singletons. The V gene's germline CDR1 is SGHTA and CDR2 FQGTGA. J was trimmed by 4 bases and V by 7 bases; bases with no gene match: 2. The CDR3 spans 14 residues. To note about this clone: Its cognate antigen is unknown.

Two or more post-ART PBMC samples, plus at least one pre-ART sample, were available for each donor. The TCR comes from a man between 18 and 29 years old with HIV. This sample comprised unsorted PBMCs, obtained 0.9 years after starting antiretroviral therapy. J is TRBJ2-2 and V is TRBV7-3; 11 nucleotides line up with TRBD2. CDR3 DNA sequence: TGTGCCAGCAACCTAGCGGGGGGCACCGGGGAGCTGTTTTTT. Translating it yields CASNLAGGTGELFF.